This T cell receptor (beta chain) was found in a study of vaccination and CD4 T cells after COVID-19. This CDR3 spans 15 amino acids. CDR1 SGHAT and CDR2 FQNNGV come from the germline V gene. Trimming left V 3 bases short and J 6 bases short, with 18 bases between. The Oncomine TCR Beta short-read assay sequenced DNA from cultured CD4+ T cells. TCRdb called the PCR reads again in MiXCR, with one record for every CDR3 protein. There are approximately 14,000 distinct CDR3 sequences in the sample; less than 60% occur only once, and 3.5% to 5% lies in the top ten. As to treatment: 10-day PBMC culture with coronavirus spike peptide pools or control peptides (ViraFEST assay). This clonotype was seen a handful of times. The antigen is unknown.

The sequence was collected from a human donor who had recovered from COVID-19. The material was CD4+ T cells from blood, cultured in vitro, obtained before SARS-CoV-2 vaccination. This chain connects TRBV11-2 to TRBJ2-7, with D perhaps matching TRBD2 (5 bases). For the CDR3, the DNA is TGTGCCAGCAGCTTGTTATCGCGTTGGGGAGCCGAGCAGTACTTC. Translated: CASSLLSRWGAEQYF.